The 20 T cell receptor beta chains listed next were all sequenced from one sample in a study of CD8 T cells in Susac syndrome. RNA totalling roughly 0.45 to 1 ug underwent reverse transcription with random hexamers. Each CDR3 protein is one row after TCRdb ran MiXCR on the immunoSEQ multiplex PCR reads. The sample yields roughly 150,000 distinct CDR3 sequences, 93% seen once. Source material: CD4+ T cells from PBMCs. These receptors all stem from a human donor in good health.

The rearrangement links TRBV10-3 to TRBJ1-4; 8 nucleotides line up with TRBD1. Germline V gives CDR1 ENHRY, CDR2 SYGVKD. This CDR3 region has 15 residues. After removal of 0 bases from V and 11 bases from J, the junction contained 8 bases not matched to a gene. CDR3 sequence: CAISESATGEGKLFF. The DNA for the CDR3 is TGTGCCATCAGTGAGTCAGCGACAGGGGAAGGGAAACTGTTTTTT.

The CDR3 nucleotides are TGTGCCAGCAGCCCCACCGGCAGGGGTGGGGGCACTGAAGCTTTCTTT. Residues: CASSPTGRGGGTEAFF. The chain couples TRBV7-3 to TRBJ1-1, with D maybe TRBD1 (6 bases). This CDR3 has 16 residues. Germline CDR1 reads SGHTA; CDR2 reads FQGTGA. The V end lost 5 bases, the J end lost 4 bases, and 20 bases lay between the germline ends.

This clonotype was recorded once. This rearrangement joins TRBV6-1 to TRBJ1-5, with D possibly TRBD1 on 5 matching bases. The V end lost 6 bases, the J end lost 6 bases, and 12 bases lay between the germline ends. Per germline, CDR1 MNHNS and CDR2 SASEGT. The CDR3 has 13 amino acids. The CDR3 sequence is CASRWGEGQPQHF. DNA for the CDR3: TGTGCCAGCAGGTGGGGGGAAGGTCAGCCCCAGCATTTT.

CDR3 protein: CASSLMGRLFF. The CDR3 DNA sequence: TGTGCCAGCAGCTTAATGGGTCGACTGTTTTTT. The V call is TRBV7-2, the J call TRBJ1-4; D is unclear. V dropped 2 bases and J dropped 13 bases, with 8 bases sitting between them. The CDR3 sequence is 11 residues long. CDR1 is SGHTA, CDR2 FQGNSA, per germline.

The gene calls are TRBV5-1 and TRBJ1-2; 8 nucleotides align to TRBD1. The CDR3 covers 14 residues. Germline-derived CDR1 and CDR2 are SGHRS and YFSETQ. Trimming cost V 3 bases and J 3 bases; bases outside gene matches: 4. In nucleotides, the CDR3 is TGCGCCAGCAGCTCGACAGGGGACTACTATGGCTACACCTTC. Translated, it gives CASSSTGDYYGYTF. The full variable domain, in which reference TRBV5-1 and TRBJ1-2 provide the parts outside the CDR3, is KAGVTQTPRYLIKTRGQQVTLSCSPISGHRSVSWYQQTPGQGLQFLFEYFSETQRNKGNFPGRFSGRQFSNSRSEMNVSTLELGDSALYLCASSSTGDYYGYTFGSGTRLTVV.

The V and J genes are TRBV20-1 and TRBJ2-7; D uncertain. CDR3 length: 13 residues. Germline V CDR1 and CDR2: DFQATT, SNEGSKA (reference sequence). Trimming removed 5 bases from V and 3 bases from J, with 14 bases in between. CDR3 amino acids: CSAGSLLVYEQYF. CDR3 DNA sequence: TGCAGTGCTGGGTCCCTCTTAGTCTACGAGCAGTACTTC.

The chain is built from TRBV20-1 and TRBJ2-2; 10 nucleotides match TRBD2. The germline gives CDR1 DFQATT, CDR2 SNEGSKA (reference sequence). The ends lost 5 bases at V and 5 bases at J; junction bases unmatched: 5. The CDR3 runs 14 residues. The CDR3 is CSAQRGGGTGELFF. DNA for the CDR3: TGCAGTGCTCAGCGGGGGGGCGGGACCGGGGAGCTGTTTTTT.

This sequence joins TRBV20-1 and TRBJ2-3, with 12 positions matching TRBD2. V shed 5 bases, J shed 0 bases, and the junction held 3 bases outside the gene matches. This CDR3 comprises 15 residues. CDR1 and CDR2 (germline): DFQATT, SNEGSKA (reference sequence). Written as DNA, the CDR3 is TGCAGTGCTTCCGGACTAGCGGGGAGCACAGATACGCAGTATTTT. The encoded protein is CSASGLAGSTDTQYF.

This sequence joins TRBV14 and TRBJ2-5, with 7 nucleotides matching TRBD2. Germline-derived CDR1 and CDR2 are SGHDN and FVKESK. This CDR3 has 15 residues. Germline trimming cut 0 bases from V and 4 bases from J; bases unmatched to any gene: 5. The CDR3 region is CASSQEGGMRETQYF. CDR3 nucleotides: TGTGCCAGCAGCCAAGAGGGGGGGATGAGAGAGACCCAGTACTTC.

The CDR3 sequence is CASSQSGSRGSPLHF. The CDR3 nucleotides read TGCGCCAGCAGTCAAAGTGGCAGTAGGGGTTCACCCCTCCACTTT. The chain couples TRBV23-1 to TRBJ1-6, with D possibly TRBD1 on 5 matching bases. TRBV23-1 is annotated as an ORF whose role is uncertain. The CDR3 runs to 15 residues. V was clipped by 2 bases and J by 9 bases, with 14 bases between them.

V is TRBV19 and J is TRBJ1-5, with 8 bases that match TRBD1. Trimming cost V 10 bases and J 2 bases; bases outside gene matches: 10. Germline V gene lookup returns CDR1 LNHDA and CDR2 SQIVND (reference sequence). There are 15 residues in the CDR3. Here the CDR3 DNA reads TGTGCCACCACACCCGGGACAGGAGGCAATCAGCCCCAGCATTTT. As protein: CATTPGTGGNQPQHF.

Only one count was recorded for this clonotype. CDR3 amino acids: CASSAGLLSGEQYF. The DNA of the CDR3 is TGTGCCAGCAGCGCCGGGCTACTTAGCGGGGAGCAGTACTTC. The V call is TRBV12-3 or TRBV12-4, the J call TRBJ2-7; 7 bases fit TRBD2. CDR3 length: 14 residues. J was trimmed by 7 bases and V by 6 bases; bases with no gene match: 12.

This clonotype showed up just once. CDR3 amino acids: CASSQGSAGSNYEQYF. The CDR3 DNA reads TGCGCCAGCAGCCAAGGAAGCGCGGGGTCAAACTACGAGCAGTACTTC. V is TRBV4-1 and J is TRBJ2-7, with D perhaps TRBD2 (6 bases). The CDR3 is made up of 16 amino acids. Germline CDR1 is MGHRA and CDR2 is YSYEKL. With 1 base removed from V and 3 bases from J, the gap between germline ends came to 16 bases.

The rearrangement links TRBV14 to TRBJ2-3; D may be TRBD2 (5 bases). Trimming removed 3 bases at V and 5 bases at J, with 12 bases between. Germline assignment: CDR1 SGHDN and CDR2 FVKESK. The CDR3 is 14 residues long. Written as DNA, the CDR3 is TGTGCCAGCAGCCAGACCGGGATCCGAGATACGCAGTATTTT. Protein sequence: CASSQTGIRDTQYF.

The chain recombines TRBV30 with TRBJ2-7, with a tentative D call TRBD1 (7 bases). The CDR3 has 13 amino acids. Germline lookup yields CDR1 GTSNPN and CDR2 SVGIG (reference sequence). Between the trimmed V and J ends, which lost 8 bases and 4 bases, there was a span of 18 bases. The CDR3 region has the DNA TGTGCCCACTCTGCAGGGGGAGGTTACGAGCAGTACTTC. Its translation: CAHSAGGGYEQYF.

This clonotype was counted once. The rearrangement joins TRBV4-1 to TRBJ2-7; 9 bases fit TRBD2. The CDR3 sequence is 15 residues long. The junction had 10 bases not matched to a gene; V was cut back by 4 bases and J by 6 bases. CDR1 is MGHRA, CDR2 YSYEKL, per germline. The CDR3 DNA is TGCGCCAGCAGCCGCGAGGCGGGGGGGCCGGGCGAGCAGTACTTC. As protein: CASSREAGGPGEQYF.

The chain recombines TRBV5-6 with TRBJ2-7; 7 bases line up with TRBD1. The J segment lost 2 bases and the V segment lost 4 bases, leaving 6 bases of the junction unmatched. CDR3 length: 14 amino acids. CDR1 and CDR2 (germline): SGHDT, YYEEEE. CDR3 in amino acids: CASSRPGQTYEQYF. For the CDR3, the DNA is TGTGCCAGCAGCCGTCCGGGACAGACCTACGAGCAGTACTTC.

This sequence joins TRBV29-1 and TRBJ1-3; no clear D. Germline CDR1 and CDR2: SQVTM and ANQGSEA. V was pared by 6 bases and J by 2 bases, with 8 bases between. The CDR3 length is 12 residues. CDR3: CSVGWAGNTIYF. As DNA, the CDR3 is TGCAGCGTCGGCTGGGCTGGAAACACCATATATTTT.

The chain recombines TRBV9 with TRBJ2-2, with D maybe TRBD1 (6 bases). V shed 3 bases and J shed 3 bases, with 12 bases lying between them. The length of the CDR3 is 15 residues. The germline V gene encodes CDR1 SGDLS and CDR2 YYNGEE. The CDR3 coding sequence is TGTGCCAGCAGCGAGGGGGTGGGGGACACCGGGGAGCTGTTTTTT. Its protein product is CASSEGVGDTGELFF.

This chain connects TRBV6-5 to TRBJ2-7, with D perhaps matching TRBD1 or TRBD2 (5 bases each). Trimming took off 0 bases at V and 9 bases at J, with 12 bases between the two ends. The CDR3 has 13 amino acids. In germline, CDR1 is MNHEY, CDR2 SVGAGI. The CDR3 DNA reads TGTGCCAGCAGTTACTCGAAAGGGACGTTGCAGTACTTC. Residues: CASSYSKGTLQYF.